This T cell receptor (beta chain) was retrieved from a study of cytomegalovirus exposure and HLA in healthy donors. Sequencing was performed with immunoSEQ multiplex PCR; in TCRdb, only in-frame clones are kept and a portion is missing. The table lists approximately 220,000 clones, roughly 89% of them singletons. Separate from the approximately 700-subject first cohort was the 120-subject validation cohort, to which the donors belonged. Study-wide results and limits: The TCR clusters that emerged in the first cohort tended, a later analysis found, to co-occur in the 120 or so validation repertoires. The study designated about 160 TCR beta chains cytomegalovirus-associated.

V lost 0 bases, J lost 10 bases, and 4 bases lay in between. The CDR3 totals 12 residues. CDR1 and CDR2 from the germline V gene are WNHNN and SYGVQD (reference sequence). Details on this clone: Antigen unknown.

Sample: PBMCs. The receptor was derived from a man younger than 35 in good health and CMV-seronegative. This chain joins TRBV10-1 and TRBJ1-6; D gene uncertain. The CDR3 nucleotides read TGCGCCAGCAGTGAGTCGAGATCACCCCTCCACTTT. Its protein is CASSESRSPLHF.